These 25 T cell receptor beta chains share one sample of origin, sequenced in a study of blood T cell repertoires in COVID-19. The method was immunoSEQ multiplex PCR; TCRdb's version includes in-frame clones alone and lacks a portion of them. The table lists about 64,000 clones, roughly four fifths of them singletons. The specimen sequenced was peripheral blood. Every receptor here comes from an elderly man with acute or convalescent COVID-19.

The genes are TRBV5-1 and TRBJ2-5, with TRBD2 identical over 14 bases. There are 15 residues in the CDR3. With V trimmed by 5 bases and J by 4 bases, 4 bases remained unmatched. CDR1 SGHRS and CDR2 YFSETQ come from the germline V gene. CDR3: CASSMTSGGAETQYF. CDR3 nucleotides: TGCGCCAGCAGTATGACTAGCGGGGGGGCAGAGACCCAGTACTTC.

The rearrangement joins TRBV6-2 or TRBV6-3 to TRBJ2-1; 8 bases match TRBD1. The V and J ends lost 6 bases and 8 bases, in that order; junction bases with no gene match: 15. CDR1 is MNHEY and CDR2 is SVGEGT in the germline V gene. This CDR3 contains 16 residues. This chain's CDR3 is CASSLGQGIMVYEQFF. The CDR3 DNA is TGTGCCAGCAGCCTCGGACAGGGTATAATGGTATATGAGCAGTTCTTC.

V is TRBV19 and J is TRBJ1-1; no reliable D call. The CDR3 is 13 residues long. Germline CDR1 LNHDA, CDR2 SQIVND (reference sequence). V dropped 4 bases and J dropped 3 bases, with 9 bases sitting between them. As DNA, the CDR3 is TGTGCCAGTAGTAATGTCAGATACACTGAAGCTTTCTTT. Translation: CASSNVRYTEAFF.

The CDR3 coding sequence is TGTGCCATCTCCGGGGCAGATACGCAGTATTTT. Translating gives CAISGADTQYF. V and J are TRBV10-3 and TRBJ2-3, with TRBD2 as a possible D gene (5 bases). Per germline, CDR1 ENHRY and CDR2 SYGVKD. This CDR3 region has 11 residues. The V and J ends lost 8 bases and 4 bases respectively, with 7 bases between them.

This chain links TRBV7-8 with TRBJ1-2; D is unclear. The germline CDR1 and CDR2 sequences are SGHVS and FQNEAQ. The CDR3 runs 15 residues. V was cut by 1 base and J by 0 bases, with 9 bases left in between. The CDR3 here is CASSLEQTPNYGYTF. The CDR3 DNA reads TGTGCCAGCAGCTTAGAACAGACCCCTAACTATGGCTACACCTTC.

The V and J genes are TRBV11-2 and TRBJ2-1; perhaps TRBD1 as D (5 bases). CDR3 length: 13 amino acids. V lost 4 bases and J lost 13, with 17 bases in between. The V gene's germline CDR1 is SGHAT and CDR2 FQNNGV. The CDR3 is CASSSGDQGSQFF. In DNA, the CDR3 is TGTGCCAGCAGCTCCGGCGATCAGGGTTCTCAGTTCTTC. Combining the CDR3 with reference TRBV11-2 and TRBJ2-1 gives the whole variable domain EAGVAQSPRYKIIEKRQSVAFWCNPISGHATLYWYQQILGQGPKLLIQFQNNGVVDDSQLPKDRFSAERLKGVDSTLKIQPAKLEDSAVYLCASSSGDQGSQFFGPGTRLTVL.

The genes are TRBV7-2 and TRBJ2-1, with TRBD1 matching over 8 bases. This CDR3 has 14 residues. Germline V lookup: CDR1 SGHTA, CDR2 FQGNSA. The V segment lost 5 bases and the J segment 12 bases; nucleotides outside the gene matches: 12. CDR3 in DNA: TGTGCCAGCAGCGGACAGGGCTTGGTTTCAGGGCAGTTCTTC. Protein product: CASSGQGLVSGQFF.

This clone has only a few counts. The V call is TRBV5-1, the J call TRBJ2-2; 9 bases line up with TRBD1. V shed 5 bases and J 2 bases; nucleotides not matched to a gene: 10. CDR1 and CDR2 (germline): SGHRS, YFSETQ. The CDR3 loop spans 17 amino acids. CDR3 bases: TGCGCCAGCAGTGACTTTCCGGGACAGGGTAACACCGGGGAGCTGTTTTTT. Protein product: CASSDFPGQGNTGELFF.

The rearrangement links TRBV6-1 to TRBJ2-5; TRBD2 agrees at 11 bases. CDR1 is MNHNS and CDR2 is SASEGT in the germline V gene. V trimming: 3 bases; J trimming: 3 bases; junction bases outside the gene matches: 0. CDR3 size: 14 residues. The CDR3: CASSETSGEETQYF. In DNA, the CDR3 is TGTGCCAGCAGTGAGACTAGCGGGGAAGAGACCCAGTACTTC.

The chain's CDR3 is CASSHQAGKGYEQFF. Written as DNA, the CDR3 is TGTGCCAGCAGCCATCAAGCGGGGAAAGGCTATGAGCAGTTCTTC. The V call is TRBV14, the J call TRBJ2-1, with 7 bases aligning to TRBD2. The V gene end was trimmed by 3 bases and the J gene end by 8 bases; junction bases not matched to a gene: 10. This CDR3 comprises 15 residues. In germline, CDR1 is SGHDN, CDR2 FVKESK.

V is TRBV18 and J is TRBJ2-1; 8 bases match TRBD1. Germline values: CDR1 KGHSH, CDR2 LQKENI. J gave up 0 bases and V 3 bases, and 1 base lay outside the gene matches. The CDR3 extends over 15 amino acids. The CDR3 loop is CASSPGQGSYNEQFF. CDR3 bases: TGTGCCAGCTCACCCGGACAGGGCTCCTACAATGAGCAGTTCTTC.

The CDR3 bases are TGTGCCAGCAGAAGGGGGACGAACACCGGGGAGCTGTTTTTT. It yields the protein CASRRGTNTGELFF. The V call is TRBV11-2, the J call TRBJ2-2; D is perhaps TRBD1 (6 bases). The CDR3 totals 14 residues. Deletions cut 6 bases from V and 0 bases from J, with 8 bases between. Germline V gene lookup returns CDR1 SGHAT and CDR2 FQNNGV.

This clone occurred a few times. The rearrangement uses TRBV5-1 and TRBJ2-7; perhaps TRBD1 as D (5 bases). This CDR3 has 13 residues. The ends were cut back, 0 bases at V and 9 bases at J, with 13 bases in the middle. The V gene's germline CDR1 is SGHRS and CDR2 YFSETQ. In nucleotides, the CDR3 is TGCGCCAGCAGCTTGGCCCGTGACACAGGGCAGTACTTC. It is translated as CASSLARDTGQYF.

There are a few counts of this clone. The chain has TRBV6-5 and TRBJ1-1, with 8 nucleotides matching TRBD1. The CDR3 has 16 amino acids. Germline CDR1 and CDR2: MNHEY and SVGAGI. V shed 2 bases, J shed 4 bases, and the junction held 9 bases outside the gene matches. The DNA for the CDR3 is TGTGCCAGCAGTTACGGGCGGACAGGGAGGACCACTGAAGCTTTCTTT. Encoded protein: CASSYGRTGRTTEAFF.

V and J are TRBV6-1 and TRBJ1-3; TRBD1 agrees at 9 bases. The length of the CDR3 is 16 residues. CDR1 is MNHNS and CDR2 is SASEGT in the germline V gene. J gave up 10 bases and V 3 bases, and 13 bases lay outside the gene matches. The CDR3, as DNA: TGTGCCAGCAGTGAGGCTGGGACAGGGACTTTGCTGACCATATATTTT. Amino acid sequence: CASSEAGTGTLLTIYF.

In DNA form, the CDR3 reads TGTGCCAGCAGTGAGCGTGGACAGGGTGGGCGGCCCCAGCATTTT. Translation: CASSERGQGGRPQHF. The chain employs TRBV2 and TRBJ1-5; 8 bases align to TRBD1. The length of the CDR3 is 15 residues. The germline V gene has CDR1 SNHLY and CDR2 FYNNEI. The V and J ends lost 3 bases and 9 bases, in that order; junction bases with no gene match: 10.

This chain uses TRBV6-5 with TRBJ1-1; tentatively, D is TRBD1 (5 bases). The CDR3 covers 15 residues. Trimming pared 0 bases from V and 3 bases from J, leaving 11 bases between. CDR1 and CDR2 (germline): MNHEY, SVGAGI. CDR3 DNA: TGTGCCAGCAGTTACTCATATCAGGGTTACACTGAAGCTTTCTTT. Translated: CASSYSYQGYTEAFF.

J is TRBJ2-2 and V is TRBV5-1; 7 positions agree with TRBD2. The germline gives CDR1 SGHRS, CDR2 YFSETQ. The CDR3 consists of 15 residues. V shed 3 bases, J shed 1 base, and the junction held 3 bases outside the gene matches. CDR3 protein: CASSYAGVNTGELFF. Written as DNA, the CDR3 is TGCGCCAGCAGCTATGCGGGGGTGAACACCGGGGAGCTGTTTTTT.

This chain links TRBV6-5 with TRBJ1-5; 7 bases agree with TRBD1. Germline lookup yields CDR1 MNHEY and CDR2 SVGAGI. The CDR3 extends over 14 amino acids. V was pared by 6 bases and J by 6 bases, with 8 bases of the junction left unmatched. The CDR3 loop is CASRRQGGTQPQHF. The CDR3 DNA reads TGTGCCAGCAGAAGACAGGGTGGGACTCAGCCCCAGCATTTT.

The chain employs TRBV7-3 and TRBJ1-3, with TRBD1 as a possible D gene (6 bases). Trimming pared 5 bases from V and 0 bases from J, leaving 20 bases between. The CDR3 is 18 amino acids. The germline gives CDR1 SGHTA, CDR2 FQGTGA. In DNA form, the CDR3 reads TGTGCCAGCAGCCCAACGTGGACAGAACACCTCTCTGGAAACACCATATATTTT. Translation: CASSPTWTEHLSGNTIYF.

The chain has TRBV20-1 and TRBJ2-1; D is perhaps TRBD1 (6 bases). V was clipped by 4 bases and J by 10 bases, with 11 bases between them. The CDR3 is 11 amino acids. Germline V gene sequence: CDR1 DFQATT, CDR2 SNEGSKA (reference sequence). This CDR3 is CSATNGQEQFF. CDR3 in DNA: TGCAGTGCTACCAACGGACAGGAGCAGTTCTTC.

The rearrangement links TRBV19 to TRBJ1-2; 9 bases fit TRBD1. The germline gives CDR1 LNHDA, CDR2 SQIVND (reference sequence). CDR3 length: 15 amino acids. The V gene end was trimmed by 3 bases and the J gene end by 4 bases; junction bases not matched to a gene: 6. The CDR3 protein is CASSIVETGGYGYTF. CDR3 nucleotides: TGTGCCAGTAGTATCGTTGAGACAGGGGGCTATGGCTACACCTTC.

The rearrangement uses TRBV5-1 and TRBJ1-1; D might be TRBD1 (5 bases). Germline-derived CDR1 and CDR2 are SGHRS and YFSETQ. The length of the CDR3 is 16 residues. V lost 0 bases and J 3 bases, leaving 15 bases between the germline ends. The CDR3 sequence is CASSLEAGEVHTEAFF. CDR3 DNA: TGCGCCAGCAGCTTGGAGGCGGGGGAGGTTCACACTGAAGCTTTCTTT.

V gene TRBV7-9 combines with J gene TRBJ2-3, with 14 bases lining up with TRBD2. The CDR3 length is 19 residues. V gave up 4 bases and J gave up 0 bases; unmatched junction bases: 9. The V gene's germline CDR1 is SEHNR and CDR2 FQNEAQ (reference sequence). DNA of the CDR3: TGTGCCAGCAGCTCGAGGACTAGCGGGGGGACTTCTAGCACAGATACGCAGTATTTT. Protein sequence: CASSSRTSGGTSSTDTQYF.

The chain uses TRBV30 and TRBJ2-7; a weak D match, TRBD2 (6 bases). The germline V gene has CDR1 GTSNPN and CDR2 SVGIG (reference sequence). Deletions cut 4 bases from V and 2 bases from J, with 9 bases between. The CDR3 sequence is 12 residues long. CDR3 coding DNA: TGTGCCTGGACTCGGGGGACCTACGAGCAGTACTTC. The encoded protein is CAWTRGTYEQYF. Together with reference TRBV30 and TRBJ2-7, the CDR3 gives the full variable domain: SQTIHQWPATLVQPVGSPLSLECTVEGTSNPNLYWYRQAAGRGLQLLFYSVGIGQISSEVPQNLSASRPQDRQFILSSKKLLLSDSGFYLCAWTRGTYEQYFGPGTRLTVT.